These T cell receptor beta chains were read from a single sample in a study of T cell repertoires in cytomegalovirus infection. TCRdb re-derived calls from the reads in MiXCR, one entry per CDR3 protein. The table records over 90,000 distinct CDR3 sequences, 16% of them present only once. Material: PBMCs. The receptors shown here come from a human donor in good health (CMV status not recorded). Some clones in this sample may be carry-over from other donors' samples. Both conserved end residues are trimmed from each CDR3.

v_call: TRBV7-3; j_call: TRBJ2-1; cdr3_aa: ASSLTSSIYNEQF
v_call: TRBV23-1; j_call: TRBJ2-7; cdr3_aa: ASDEIYKGYEQY
v_call: TRBV9; j_call: TRBJ1-2; cdr3_aa: ASSPGGGQNYGYT
v_call: TRBV5-8; j_call: TRBJ1-3; cdr3_aa: ASSFRPGNTIY
v_call: TRBV20-1; j_call: TRBJ2-7; cdr3_aa: SAPGGGGGLSYEQY
v_call: TRBV14; j_call: TRBJ2-5; cdr3_aa: ASSQELAGPQY
v_call: TRBV4-2; j_call: TRBJ2-3; cdr3_aa: ASSQYITGPAGRPDTQY
v_call: TRBV7-2; j_call: TRBJ2-1; cdr3_aa: ASSGLVNEQF
v_call: TRBV5-5; j_call: TRBJ2-5; cdr3_aa: ASSLEARETQY
v_call: TRBV7-2; j_call: TRBJ1-1; cdr3_aa: ASSGPWGTEAF
v_call: TRBV7-2; j_call: TRBJ1-1; cdr3_aa: ASSLNRGSAP
v_call: TRBV28; j_call: TRBJ2-7; cdr3_aa: ASSFSTSSLYEQY
v_call: TRBV4-1; j_call: TRBJ1-5; cdr3_aa: ASSQDGGLGHQPQH
v_call: TRBV2; j_call: TRBJ2-3; cdr3_aa: ASKLKPSTDTQY
v_call: TRBV12-3/TRBV12-4; j_call: TRBJ1-2; cdr3_aa: ASSSQRGYGYT
v_call: TRBV28; j_call: TRBJ2-7; cdr3_aa: ASSLQQGAHEQY
v_call: TRBV18; j_call: TRBJ2-7; cdr3_aa: ASSQETGSTYEQY
v_call: TRBV20-1; j_call: TRBJ2-7; cdr3_aa: SVRDRLAGFYEQY
v_call: TRBV6-1; j_call: TRBJ1-1; cdr3_aa: ASSEGTGTEAF
v_call: TRBV20-1; j_call: TRBJ2-5; cdr3_aa: SARSAPTPTQY
v_call: TRBV6-2/TRBV6-3; j_call: TRBJ2-4; cdr3_aa: ASRRQGQRDIQY
v_call: TRBV12-3/TRBV12-4; j_call: TRBJ1-1; cdr3_aa: ASSLSYMFVVSGTEAF
v_call: TRBV7-8; j_call: TRBJ2-3; cdr3_aa: ASSFWDWRGSTDTQY
v_call: TRBV12-3/TRBV12-4; j_call: TRBJ1-6; cdr3_aa: ASTGWNSPLH
v_call: TRBV6-4; j_call: TRBJ2-1; cdr3_aa: ASSDSPGAYNEQF
v_call: TRBV18; j_call: TRBJ2-7; cdr3_aa: ASSRGAVYEQY
v_call: TRBV20-1; j_call: TRBJ2-7; cdr3_aa: SAPDRGRYEQY